This T cell receptor beta chain emerged from a study of identifying expanded T cells in peripheral blood. Here immunoSEQ multiplex PCR was the method, and the copy in TCRdb shows in-frame clones only, minus some. The sample records about 130,000 clones, around nine tenths being singletons. The V gene's germline CDR1 is LNHNV and CDR2 YYDKDF (reference sequence). V was trimmed by 2 bases and J by 2 bases, leaving 16 bases between them. The CDR3 extends over 16 amino acids. A word on this clone: The antigen is not known.

Overall study results and limits: Technical replicates showed roughly 1.2 changed clones; roughly two weeks roughly 16; four weeks 19.

No infections or other immune events were documented during collection. The clonotype was recovered from a person aged 18 to 75 in good health. The sequenced sample was blood. The chain employs TRBV15 and TRBJ2-7; D possibly matches TRBD1 or TRBD2 (5 bases each). The CDR3 DNA is TGTGCCACCAGCAGACCCAAACCCGGGGCGACCTACGAGCAGTACTTC. Its protein product is CATSRPKPGATYEQYF. The complete variable domain, with remaining parts taken from reference TRBV15 and TRBJ2-7, reads DAMVIQNPRYQVTQFGKPVTLSCSQTLNHNVMYWYQQKSSQAPKLLFHYYDKDFNNEADTPDNFQSRRPNTSFCFLDIRSPGLGDTAMYLCATSRPKPGATYEQYFGPGTRLTVT.